One sample yielded the 26 T cell receptor beta chains listed below, sequenced in a study of blood T cell repertoires in COVID-19. Sequencing used immunoSEQ multiplex PCR; TCRdb keeps in-frame clones, though not all of them. The sample has over 120,000 clones, about 89% seen once. Sequencing was carried out using peripheral blood. Receptors originate from a man in his 60s with active or convalescent COVID-19.

The V and J genes are TRBV6-6 and TRBJ1-2; D gene unclear. V dropped 7 bases and J dropped 4 bases, with 16 bases sitting between them. The germline CDR1 and CDR2 sequences are MNHNY and SVGAGI (reference sequence). CDR3 length: 14 amino acids. The CDR3, as DNA: TGTGCCAGCACCCACACTCTAGAAGGCTATGGCTACACCTTC. Its translation is CASTHTLEGYGYTF.

This clone showed up just once. V and J are TRBV24-1 and TRBJ2-1; 13 nucleotides align to TRBD2. Germline values: CDR1 KGHDR, CDR2 SFDVKD. J was trimmed by 8 bases and V by 4 bases; bases with no gene match: 10. CDR3 size: 17 residues. The CDR3 DNA sequence: TGTGCCACCAGTGACCCCTCCCGGACTAGCGGGAGAGATGAGCAGTTCTTC. Its protein is CATSDPSRTSGRDEQFF.

V usage is TRBV6-5 and J usage is TRBJ2-2, with a tentative D call TRBD1 (6 bases). The CDR3 runs 14 residues. Germline V gene data show CDR1 as MNHEY and CDR2 as SVGAGI. The V gene lost 7 bases and the J gene lost 4 bases, with 13 bases spanning the gap. CDR3 amino acids: CASTATGITGELFF. In DNA, the CDR3 is TGTGCCAGCACCGCGACAGGCATCACCGGGGAGCTGTTTTTT.

The chain combines TRBV4-1 with TRBJ1-1; 7 bases map to TRBD1. This CDR3 is built from 14 residues. The V gene's germline CDR1 is MGHRA and CDR2 YSYEKL. Trimming cost V 4 bases and J 1 base; bases outside gene matches: 3. Here the CDR3 reads CASSPTGWNTEAFF. CDR3 nucleotides: TGCGCCAGCAGCCCGACAGGGTGGAACACTGAAGCTTTCTTT.

The chain recombines TRBV27 with TRBJ2-5; D gene uncertain. The CDR3 runs to 14 residues. Looked up from germline, CDR1 is MNHEY and CDR2 is SMNVEV (reference sequence). V lost 6 bases and J 1 base, leaving 12 bases between the germline ends. Here the CDR3 DNA reads TGTGCCAGCAGCGAACAGACCTCCCAAGAGACCCAGTACTTC. Translation gives CASSEQTSQETQYF.

The chain combines TRBV21-1 with TRBJ2-7; the D call TRBD1 from the table was never checked on the DNA. TRBV21-1 is marked as a pseudogene. The CDR3 spans 16 residues. The CDR3 DNA reads as TGTGCCAGCAGCAAAGGCAGGACAGCGGAGTCCTACGAGCAGTACTTC. It encodes CASSKGRTAESYEQYF.

The V gene is TRBV5-1, the J gene TRBJ1-5; D is unclear. Germline V lookup: CDR1 SGHRS, CDR2 YFSETQ. V was clipped by 1 base and J by 8 bases, with 10 bases between them. This CDR3 spans 13 amino acids. For the CDR3, the DNA is TGCGCCAGCAGCTTGTCAGGTAATGAGCCCCAGCATTTT. Translating gives CASSLSGNEPQHF.

The chain couples TRBV19 to TRBJ2-5; weak D call: TRBD1 (6 bases). Germline assignment: CDR1 LNHDA and CDR2 SQIVND (reference sequence). V was cut by 7 bases and J by 1 base, with 16 bases left in between. This CDR3 comprises 15 residues. The DNA for the CDR3 is TGTGCCAGTACCCAGGGAAGGGGGATCCAAGAGACCCAGTACTTC. This gives the protein CASTQGRGIQETQYF. Full variable domain (rest looked up from reference TRBV19 and TRBJ2-5): DGGITQSPKYLFRKEGQNVTLSCEQNLNHDAMYWYRQDPGQGLRLIYYSQIVNDFQKGDIAEGYSVSREKKESFPLTVTSAQKNPTAFYLCASTQGRGIQETQYFGPGTRLLVL.

The chain employs TRBV28 and TRBJ1-4; 9 bases agree with TRBD1. Germline V gene sequence: CDR1 MDHEN, CDR2 SYDVKM. The junction had 4 bases not matched to a gene; V was cut back by 1 base and J by 7 bases. This CDR3 has 15 amino acids. The CDR3 DNA reads TGTGCCAGCAGTTTATTGGGACAGGGCCTTGAAAAACTGTTTTTT. It encodes CASSLLGQGLEKLFF.

The V call is TRBV28, the J call TRBJ1-3; TRBD1 might be the D (6 bases). V was trimmed by 1 base and J by 3 bases, leaving 13 bases between them. This CDR3 has 16 amino acids. Germline lookup yields CDR1 MDHEN and CDR2 SYDVKM. CDR3: CASSLSGRGGGNTIYF. The CDR3 nucleotides are TGTGCCAGCAGTTTATCTGGCAGGGGTGGTGGAAACACCATATATTTT.

The chain carries TRBV10-3 and TRBJ1-5; D is unclear. The CDR3 is 14 amino acids. The germline gives CDR1 ENHRY, CDR2 SYGVKD. V gave up 4 bases and J gave up 4 bases, with 11 bases separating them. As DNA, the CDR3 is TGTGCCATCAGTGGAAGTGGGCAGAATCAGCCCCAGCATTTT. Residues: CAISGSGQNQPQHF.

This clone was counted a few times. The chain couples TRBV9 to TRBJ2-5; 9 nucleotides match TRBD2. The CDR3 totals 16 residues. The V and J ends lost 0 bases and 5 bases, in that order; junction bases with no gene match: 8. Germline CDR1 reads SGDLS; CDR2 reads YYNGEE. This CDR3 reads CASSVDGGGDGETQYF. The CDR3 DNA is TGTGCCAGCAGCGTAGATGGCGGGGGGGACGGTGAGACCCAGTACTTC.

V is TRBV5-1 and J is TRBJ2-7, with D tentatively TRBD2 (6 bases). Trimming pared 0 bases from V and 5 bases from J, leaving 12 bases between. The CDR3 loop spans 14 amino acids. Germline V gene sequence: CDR1 SGHRS, CDR2 YFSETQ. The CDR3 DNA follows: TGCGCCAGCAGCTTGGTCGGGGGAGGCGACGAGCAGTACTTC. It translates to CASSLVGGGDEQYF.

This rearrangement joins TRBV27 to TRBJ2-2, with D unclear. The CDR3 length is 14 residues. The V gene lost 3 bases and the J gene lost 1 base, with 6 bases spanning the gap. Looked up from germline, CDR1 is MNHEY and CDR2 is SMNVEV (reference sequence). The CDR3 loop is CASSLLVNTGELFF. CDR3 DNA: TGTGCCAGCAGTTTGTTAGTGAACACCGGGGAGCTGTTTTTT.

The chain links TRBV28 to TRBJ2-7; TRBD1 matches 7 bases. The CDR3 totals 13 residues. Losses at the gene ends were 7 bases for V and 2 bases for J; bases not matched to a gene: 5. Germline assignment: CDR1 MDHEN and CDR2 SYDVKM. The CDR3 loop reads CASKTGTPYEQYF. The CDR3 DNA reads TGTGCCAGCAAGACAGGGACCCCCTACGAGCAGTACTTC.

The CDR3 nucleotides are TGTGCCAGCAGCCAAGATCTCCGGTCAAAACTGTTTTTT. This codes for CASSQDLRSKLFF. This rearrangement joins TRBV14 to TRBJ1-4, with unresolved D. The V end lost 0 bases, the J end lost 10 bases, and 9 bases lay between the germline ends. Germline V lookup: CDR1 SGHDN, CDR2 FVKESK. The CDR3 is made up of 13 amino acids.

The chain has TRBV19 and TRBJ2-7; unclear D gene. Germline assignment: CDR1 LNHDA and CDR2 SQIVND (reference sequence). CDR3 length equals 14 residues. V was pared by 3 bases and J by 1 base, with 10 bases between. In DNA form, the CDR3 reads TGTGCCAGTAGTATCAGGTTAGGTTCCTACGAGCAGTACTTC. Its protein is CASSIRLGSYEQYF.

The chain recombines TRBV24-1 with TRBJ2-7; 7 bases agree with TRBD2. The CDR3 is made up of 14 amino acids. Trimming at V came to 5 bases and at J to 3 bases, leaving 6 bases not matched to a gene. CDR1 KGHDR and CDR2 SFDVKD come from the germline V gene. The CDR3: CATSGSGGDYEQYF. For the CDR3, the DNA is TGTGCCACCAGTGGATCGGGAGGTGACTACGAGCAGTACTTC.

This clone has a handful of counts. The rearrangement links TRBV28 to TRBJ1-1; D remains ambiguous. Trimming cost V 3 bases and J 1 base, with 6 bases left between them. The CDR3 length is 13 residues. In germline, CDR1 is MDHEN, CDR2 SYDVKM. The CDR3 sequence is CASSFSPNTEAFF. For the CDR3, the DNA is TGTGCCAGCAGTTTCAGTCCGAACACTGAAGCTTTCTTT. Supplemented by reference TRBV28 and TRBJ1-1, the full variable domain reads DVKVTQSSRYLVKRTGEKVFLECVQDMDHENMFWYRQDPGLGLRLIYFSYDVKMKEKGDIPEGYSVSREKKERFSLILESASTNQTSMYLCASSFSPNTEAFFGQGTRLTVV.

This rearrangement joins TRBV29-1 to TRBJ1-1, with a weak D call TRBD1 (6 bases). V dropped 6 bases and J dropped 8 bases, with 16 bases sitting between them. This CDR3 is 12 amino acids long. Looked up from germline, CDR1 is SQVTM and CDR2 is ANQGSEA. DNA of the CDR3: TGCAGCGTCTTAGGCAGGGGCAGAGAAGCTTTCTTT. This encodes CSVLGRGREAFF.

The table lists this clone with a few counts. The V call is TRBV4-1, the J call TRBJ1-1; 10 bases are shared with TRBD1. CDR1 and CDR2 from the germline V gene are MGHRA and YSYEKL. After removal of 4 bases from V and 5 bases from J, the junction contained 7 bases not matched to a gene. The CDR3 has 15 amino acids. The CDR3 region is CASSRGGQGGTEAFF. DNA for the CDR3: TGCGCCAGCAGCCGAGGTGGACAGGGGGGAACTGAAGCTTTCTTT.

This clone has a single count. The V call is TRBV5-1, the J call TRBJ2-3; 13 bases align to TRBD2. The trim removed 4 bases at V and 4 bases at J, leaving 12 bases unmatched. Germline CDR1 SGHRS, CDR2 YFSETQ. The length of the CDR3 is 18 residues. The chain's CDR3 is CASSKGLAGASLADTQYF. DNA of the CDR3: TGCGCCAGCAGCAAAGGACTAGCGGGGGCCTCACTCGCAGATACGCAGTATTTT.

This chain links TRBV18 with TRBJ1-5; tentative D call: TRBD1 (5 bases). CDR1 is KGHSH, CDR2 LQKENI, per germline. CDR3 length: 16 amino acids. Trimming took 4 bases from V and 0 from J, leaving 13 bases between them. As DNA, the CDR3 is TGTGCCAGCTCACTGAGCGGGACGGATAGCAATCAGCCCCAGCATTTT. It yields the protein CASSLSGTDSNQPQHF.

The V call is TRBV18, the J call TRBJ1-4; 8 nucleotides agree with TRBD1. The CDR3 covers 16 residues. Germline-derived CDR1 and CDR2 are KGHSH and LQKENI. V trimming: 6 bases; J trimming: 7 bases; junction bases outside the gene matches: 13. The CDR3 DNA sequence: TGTGCCAGCTCCCCTACAGGGGGGGACGGAAGTGAAAAACTGTTTTTT. It translates to CASSPTGGDGSEKLFF.

The chain is built from TRBV4-3 and TRBJ1-1; 9 bases are a match to TRBD1. V was clipped by 5 bases and J by 2 bases; unmatched bases: 15. The germline CDR1 and CDR2 sequences are LGHNA and YSLEER. This CDR3 is 18 amino acids long. The CDR3 DNA reads TGCGCCAGCAGCTACTTAACCAACAGGGGGCAGGGTAACACTGAAGCTTTCTTT. It specifies CASSYLTNRGQGNTEAFF.

This CDR3 is CASSRGTHTSLMQYF. The CDR3 DNA sequence: TGTGCCAGCAGCCGGGGGACCCATACGTCCTTGATGCAGTATTTT. V and J are TRBV7-9 and TRBJ2-3, with D possibly matching TRBD2 (6 bases). Looked up from germline, CDR1 is SEHNR and CDR2 is FQNEAQ (reference sequence). V was shortened by 5 bases and J by 11 bases, with 23 bases between the two germline ends. This CDR3 is 15 amino acids long.